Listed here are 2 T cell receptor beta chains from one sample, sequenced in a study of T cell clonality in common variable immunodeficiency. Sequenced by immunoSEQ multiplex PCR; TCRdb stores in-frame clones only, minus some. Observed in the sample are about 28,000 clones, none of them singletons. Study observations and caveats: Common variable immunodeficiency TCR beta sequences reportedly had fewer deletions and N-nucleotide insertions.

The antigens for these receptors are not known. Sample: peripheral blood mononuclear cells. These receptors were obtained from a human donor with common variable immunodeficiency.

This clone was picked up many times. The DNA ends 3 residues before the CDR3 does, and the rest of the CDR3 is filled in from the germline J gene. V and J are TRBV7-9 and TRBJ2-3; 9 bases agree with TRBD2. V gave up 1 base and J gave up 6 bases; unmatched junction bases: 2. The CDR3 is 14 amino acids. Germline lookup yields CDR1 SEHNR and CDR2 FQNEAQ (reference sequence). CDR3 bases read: TGTGCCAGCAGCTTAGGACTAGCGGCGGATACG. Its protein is CASSLGLAADT. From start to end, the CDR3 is CASSLGLAADTQYF.

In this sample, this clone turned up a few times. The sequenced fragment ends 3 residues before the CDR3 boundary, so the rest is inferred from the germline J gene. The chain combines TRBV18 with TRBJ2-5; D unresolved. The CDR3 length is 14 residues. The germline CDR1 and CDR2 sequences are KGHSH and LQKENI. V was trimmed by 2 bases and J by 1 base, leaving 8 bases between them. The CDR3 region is CASSPDTIQETQYF. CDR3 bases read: TGTGCCAGCTCACCAGACACAATCCAAGAGACC.